This T cell receptor beta chain was captured by sequencing in a study of T cells in Graves' hyperthyroidism and ophthalmopathy. Findings and caveats of the study: Ophthalmopathy was distinguished from stable hyperthyroidism by 13 V-J signatures.

RNA transcripts served as the template for amplifying TCR beta CDR3 regions. A set of HTBI primers served as the primers for a first-round RT-PCR of the TCR CDR3. Each CDR3 protein gets one entry after TCRdb re-called the multiplex PCR reads with MiXCR. The table includes fewer than 400,000 distinct CDR3 sequences, more than 20% detected once. This clonotype has a handful of counts. Its matching antigen is unknown. The sequenced material came from blood. This TCR was recovered from a man aged 50 or older with Graves' hyperthyroidism.

The DNA for the CDR3 is TGTGCCAGCAGATTACCTTCAGAAACTGAAGCTTTCTTT. This encodes CASRLPSETEAFF. The chain employs TRBV7-2 and TRBJ1-1, with D unclear. This CDR3 has 13 amino acids. CDR1 is SGHTA and CDR2 is FQGNSA in the germline V gene. Trimming removed 6 bases from V and 5 bases from J, with 13 bases in between.